This T cell receptor (beta chain) was obtained from a study of blood T cell repertoires in COVID-19. Some clones are missing from TCRdb's copy, which holds only in-frame ones; the method was immunoSEQ multiplex PCR. This table has 95,000 to 150,000 clones, roughly 80% appearing once. Trimming stripped 1 base from V and 1 base from J, with 19 bases between. This CDR3 is 18 amino acids long. Germline V CDR1 and CDR2: KGHSH, LQKENI. The sequence was collected from a human donor in a cohort sampled during active COVID-19. This chain joins TRBV18 and TRBJ1-2; D is unclear. Source material: peripheral blood. DNA for the CDR3: TGTGCCAGCTCACCACGCGGGATTCGCCCCTTAAATAACTATGGCTACACCTTC. Amino acids: CASSPRGIRPLNNYGYTF.